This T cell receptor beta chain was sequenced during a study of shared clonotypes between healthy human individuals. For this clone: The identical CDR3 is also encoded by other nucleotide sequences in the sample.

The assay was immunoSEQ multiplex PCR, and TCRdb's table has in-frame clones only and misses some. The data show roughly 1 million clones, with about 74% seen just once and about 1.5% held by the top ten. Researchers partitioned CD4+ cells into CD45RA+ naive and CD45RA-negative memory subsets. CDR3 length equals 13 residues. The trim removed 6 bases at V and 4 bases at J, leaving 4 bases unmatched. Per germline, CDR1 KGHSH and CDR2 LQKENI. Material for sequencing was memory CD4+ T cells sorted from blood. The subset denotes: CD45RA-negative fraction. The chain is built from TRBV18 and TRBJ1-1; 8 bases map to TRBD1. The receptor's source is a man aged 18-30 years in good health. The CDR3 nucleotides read TGTGCCAGCTCGCCTACAGGGGGCACTGAAGCTTTCTTT. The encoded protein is CASSPTGGTEAFF.